The 10 T cell receptor beta chains below all came from one sample that was sequenced in a study of T cells after posttransplantation cyclophosphamide. Method: immunoSEQ multiplex PCR; TCRdb's copy keeps in-frame clones and lacks some. The sample holds about 52,000 clones, around 83% seen once. Source material: PBMCs. Receptors were obtained from a man aged 30-40 years with a blood cancer, CMV-positive, and with a related stem cell donor.

The rearrangement uses TRBV11-2 and TRBJ2-7; D gene ambiguous. V dropped 5 bases and J dropped 0 bases, with 14 bases sitting between them. The length of the CDR3 is 15 residues. CDR1 is SGHAT, CDR2 FQNNGV, per germline. CDR3 in DNA: TGTGCCAGCAGCATTATTGCGGCTAGCTCCTACGAGCAGTACTTC. Amino acid sequence: CASSIIAASSYEQYF.

This chain connects TRBV19 to TRBJ2-1; perhaps TRBD2 as D (6 bases). Trimming shortened V by 5 bases and J by 4 bases, and 15 bases separated the two germline ends. CDR3 length equals 15 residues. CDR1 and CDR2 (germline): LNHDA, SQIVND (reference sequence). Here the CDR3 reads CASSRASGSYNEQFF. The CDR3 DNA follows: TGTGCCAGTAGTCGTGCGAGCGGGTCTTACAATGAGCAGTTCTTC.

This chain joins TRBV6-6 and TRBJ1-1; 11 positions match TRBD1. Germline CDR1 reads MNHNY; CDR2 reads SVGAGI (reference sequence). V lost 4 bases to trimming and J lost 5 bases; unmatched junction nucleotides: 6. The CDR3 extends over 15 amino acids. Here the CDR3 DNA reads TGTGCCAGCAGTTTAGGGGACAGGGGGGTTACTGAAGCTTTCTTT. This translates into CASSLGDRGVTEAFF.

The V gene is TRBV13, the J gene TRBJ2-2, with 7 bases identical to TRBD1. Germline V gene lookup returns CDR1 PRHDT and CDR2 FYEKMQ (reference sequence). Trimming removed 5 bases from V and 0 bases from J; junction bases left unmatched: 0. The CDR3 runs to 14 residues. This CDR3 reads CASSTGANTGELFF. CDR3 nucleotides: TGTGCCAGCAGCACAGGGGCGAACACCGGGGAGCTGTTTTTT.

This clone was seen only once. The chain uses TRBV28 and TRBJ2-7; 9 nucleotides line up with TRBD1. The length of the CDR3 is 14 residues. V was clipped by 2 bases and J by 7 bases; unmatched bases: 6. Germline V gene lookup returns CDR1 MDHEN and CDR2 SYDVKM. The CDR3 DNA reads as TGTGCCAGCAGTTTACTGGGGACAGGGACTGAGCAGTACTTC. This gives the protein CASSLLGTGTEQYF.

The CDR3 DNA reads as TGCGCCAGCAGCCCCGGTCGGCAGGGGGACACCGGGGAGCTGTTTTTT. Translating gives CASSPGRQGDTGELFF. The genes are TRBV5-1 and TRBJ2-2, with 7 bases that match TRBD1. V lost 4 bases and J lost 3; bases outside the gene matches: 9. Germline V gene lookup returns CDR1 SGHRS and CDR2 YFSETQ. The CDR3 is made up of 16 amino acids.

The chain links TRBV9 to TRBJ2-6, with D perhaps TRBD2 (7 bases). CDR1 is SGDLS, CDR2 YYNGEE, per germline. With 3 bases removed from V and 0 bases from J, the gap between germline ends came to 16 bases. CDR3 size: 18 residues. Written as DNA, the CDR3 is TGTGCCAGCAGCGCACACCTAGCGGACAGCTCTGGGGCCAACGTCCTGACTTTC. Protein product: CASSAHLADSSGANVLTF.

This chain connects TRBV7-9 to TRBJ1-3; maybe TRBD1 (6 bases). CDR1 and CDR2 (germline): SEHNR, FQNEAQ (reference sequence). The CDR3 is made up of 17 amino acids. The V gene lost 2 bases and the J gene lost 0 bases, with 14 bases spanning the gap. The CDR3, as DNA: TGTGCCAGCAGCTTATCCCCAGGGGCCTACTCTGGAAACACCATATATTTT. Translating gives CASSLSPGAYSGNTIYF. Variable domain in full (rest from reference TRBV7-9 and TRBJ1-3): DTGVSQNPRHKITKRGQNVTFRCDPISEHNRLYWYRQTLGQGPEFLTYFQNEAQLEKSRLLSDRFSAERPKGSFSTLEIQRTEQGDSAMYLCASSLSPGAYSGNTIYFGEGSWLTVV.

The chain links TRBV7-9 to TRBJ1-5, with 10 bases lining up with TRBD1. The V gene's germline CDR1 is SEHNR and CDR2 FQNEAQ (reference sequence). The ends lost 6 bases at V and 6 bases at J; junction bases unmatched: 14. CDR3 length: 17 amino acids. The chain's CDR3 is CASSPFSATGGFQPQHF. As DNA, the CDR3 is TGTGCCAGCAGTCCGTTCTCTGCGACAGGGGGCTTTCAGCCCCAGCATTTT.

The chain has TRBV7-2 and TRBJ2-7; possible D gene TRBD1, 5 bases. This CDR3 region has 17 residues. Germline V CDR1 and CDR2: SGHTA, FQGNSA. Between the trimmed V and J ends, which lost 2 bases and 2 bases, there was a span of 19 bases. The CDR3 region has the DNA TGTGCCAGCAGCTTACAGAACCCTACAGGTTTCCCCTACGAGCAGTACTTC. Its protein product is CASSLQNPTGFPYEQYF.